One sample yielded the 26 T cell receptor beta chains listed below, sequenced in a study of blood T cells in healthy people across ages. Primers used in a second PCR of roughly 6 to 11 cycles were a sample-barcoded 5' primer and a J-beta primer mix. TCRdb reanalysed the 5' RACE reads using MiXCR and keeps one entry per CDR3 protein. This sample yields 1,300,000 or so distinct CDR3 sequences, of which approximately 59% are seen a single time; under 8.5% belongs to the top ten. Sequencing input: blood. The receptors shown here come from a young man in good health.

The V and J genes are TRBV12-3 or TRBV12-4 and TRBJ1-2; D gene unclear. V was cut by 0 bases and J by 6 bases, with 8 bases left in between. The CDR3 consists of 13 residues. CDR3 residues: CASSLAGIDGYTF. DNA for the CDR3: TGTGCCAGCAGTTTAGCAGGGATTGATGGCTACACCTTC.

This chain's CDR3 is CASSLVLAEIYEQYF. Here the CDR3 DNA reads TGTGCCAGCAGTTTAGTCCTAGCGGAGATCTACGAGCAGTACTTC. The chain employs TRBV12-3 or TRBV12-4 and TRBJ2-7; 7 bases map to TRBD2. This CDR3 contains 15 residues. Trimming took 1 base from V and 3 from J; bases not matched to a gene: 6.

With respect to this clonotype: At one boundary the junction diverges from the germline segment, which might be a read error. The chain employs TRBV7-9 and TRBJ2-3; possible D gene TRBD1, 6 bases. This CDR3 spans 14 amino acids. Germline V gene lookup returns CDR1 SEHNR and CDR2 FQNEAQ (reference sequence). Written as DNA, the CDR3 is TGTGCCACCAGCCCGGACAGCGGCACAGATACGCAGTATTTT. Protein sequence: CATSPDSGTDTQYF.

The V and J genes are TRBV18 and TRBJ2-7; a possible D gene is TRBD2 (5 bases). Trimming took off 3 bases at V and 5 bases at J, with 20 bases between the two ends. The CDR3 has 16 residues. Germline V gene sequence: CDR1 KGHSH, CDR2 LQKENI. The CDR3 reads CASSPRLLVGVHEQYF. Written as DNA, the CDR3 is TGTGCCAGCTCACCGCGTCTACTAGTTGGTGTCCACGAGCAGTACTTC. Filled out from reference TRBV18 and TRBJ2-7, the complete variable domain reads NAGVMQNPRHLVRRRGQEARLRCSPMKGHSHVYWYRQLPEEGLKFMVYLQKENIIDESGMPKERFSAEFPKEGPSILRIQQVVRGDSAAYFCASSPRLLVGVHEQYFGPGTRLTVT.

This chain connects TRBV20-1 to TRBJ2-5; 13 nucleotides line up with TRBD2. The CDR3 totals 14 residues. Trimming removed 6 bases from V and 4 bases from J; junction bases left unmatched: 5. Germline values: CDR1 DFQATT, CDR2 SNEGSKA (reference sequence). For the CDR3, the DNA is TGCAGTGCGCGGACTAGCGGGGGAGTAGAGACCCAGTACTTC. It encodes CSARTSGGVETQYF.

The V and J genes are TRBV3-1 and TRBJ2-4; TRBD1 agrees at 9 bases. CDR1 and CDR2 from the germline V gene are LGHDT and YNNKEL (reference sequence). The CDR3 consists of 14 residues. J was trimmed by 13 bases and V by 6 bases; bases with no gene match: 13. This CDR3 reads CASSAGQGLREQYF. CDR3 coding DNA: TGTGCCAGCAGTGCGGGACAGGGCCTAAGAGAGCAGTACTTC.

The gene calls are TRBV20-1 and TRBJ2-3; D ambiguous. Germline V gives CDR1 DFQATT, CDR2 SNEGSKA (reference sequence). CDR3 length equals 15 residues. Deletions cut 3 bases from V and 2 bases from J, with 15 bases between. The CDR3 region is CSASQALGDTDTQYF. CDR3 in DNA: TGCAGTGCTAGCCAAGCATTGGGTGACACAGATACGCAGTATTTT.

The chain is built from TRBV6-2 or TRBV6-3 and TRBJ1-5, with D perhaps matching TRBD1 (5 bases). There are 17 residues in the CDR3. CDR1 is MNHEY and CDR2 is SVGEGT in the germline V gene. Trimming pared 2 bases from V and 5 bases from J, leaving 19 bases between. The CDR3 reads CASSYPSGAGWDQPQHF. The CDR3 bases are TGTGCCAGCAGTTACCCCTCCGGGGCGGGGTGGGATCAGCCCCAGCATTTT.

This clonotype was found once. The rearrangement uses TRBV6-5 and TRBJ1-4; D not certain. Germline-derived CDR1 and CDR2 are MNHEY and SVGAGI. This CDR3 spans 12 amino acids. V dropped 7 bases and J dropped 4 bases, with 7 bases sitting between them. CDR3 loop: CASTADNEKLFF. CDR3 DNA sequence: TGTGCCAGCACCGCTGATAATGAAAAACTGTTTTTT.

The chain is built from TRBV10-3 and TRBJ2-7; the D gene is possibly TRBD1 (6 bases). The CDR3 sequence is 14 residues long. Deletions cut 2 bases from V and 3 bases from J, with 11 bases between. Germline V gene data show CDR1 as ENHRY and CDR2 as SYGVKD. The CDR3 DNA follows: TGTGCCATCAGTGAGATGGGGGCAAGCTACGAGCAGTACTTC. Its translation: CAISEMGASYEQYF.

This rearrangement joins TRBV5-4 to TRBJ2-7; tentatively, D is TRBD1 (6 bases). Trimming stripped 1 base from V and 7 bases from J, with 18 bases between. The CDR3 loop spans 15 amino acids. From germline, CDR1 is SGHNT and CDR2 YYREEE (reference sequence). The DNA for the CDR3 is TGTGCCAGCAGCTTGAATTGGCAGGCCCAGGGGGAGCAGTACTTC. Encoded protein: CASSLNWQAQGEQYF.

This clonotype appeared once. The chain employs TRBV6-6 and TRBJ2-5; 8 nucleotides line up with TRBD1. The J call may be faulty, since TRBJ2-7 better matches the DNA end. Per the germline V gene, CDR1 is MNHNY and CDR2 is SVGAGI (reference sequence). The CDR3 has 15 amino acids. The CDR3 DNA reads as TGTGCCAGCAGTTACTCGGACAGGGTCGCCTACGAGCAGTACTTC. Translated, it gives CASSYSDRVAYEQYF.

The chain joins TRBV2 to TRBJ2-7; D may be TRBD1 (6 bases). Trimming left V 6 bases short and J 3 bases short, with 18 bases between. This CDR3 has 15 amino acids. Per the germline V gene, CDR1 is SNHLY and CDR2 is FYNNEI. CDR3 DNA: TGTGCCAGCAGCCCTCCGGACAGTGAACTCTACGAGCAGTACTTC. Its protein product is CASSPPDSELYEQYF.

This clonotype was detected only a few times. The J gene is TRBJ2-1, the V gene TRBV6-2 or TRBV6-3; 9 bases line up with TRBD2. The CDR3 extends over 15 amino acids. Germline V gene lookup returns CDR1 MNHEY and CDR2 SVGEGT. J lost 8 bases, V lost 2 bases, and 7 bases had no gene match. For the CDR3, the DNA is TGTGCCAGCAGTTACGGGCGGGGGGGCGTTTATGAGCAGTTCTTC. As protein: CASSYGRGGVYEQFF.

The CDR3 nucleotides are TGTGCCAGCCGCGACCCGGCAGAGACCTACGAGCAGTACTTC. It translates to CASRDPAETYEQYF. J is TRBJ2-7 and V is TRBV6-2 or TRBV6-3; the D is unclear. CDR3 length: 14 amino acids. The V gene lost 8 bases and the J gene lost 2 bases, with 16 bases spanning the gap. CDR1 is MNHEY and CDR2 is SVGEGT in the germline V gene.

This clonotype was counted between two and nine times. The rearrangement joins TRBV5-1 to TRBJ1-2; D ambiguous. V shed 1 base and J shed 4 bases, with 8 bases lying between them. There are 13 residues in the CDR3. In germline, CDR1 is SGHRS, CDR2 YFSETQ. The CDR3 coding sequence is TGCGCCAGCAGCTTGACGGCCTCCTATGGCTACACCTTC. This sequence encodes CASSLTASYGYTF.

This clonotype has only a few counts. The V and J genes are TRBV9 and TRBJ1-1; D remains ambiguous. The CDR3 has 13 residues. V was clipped by 4 bases and J by 6 bases, with 13 bases between them. CDR1 and CDR2 (germline): SGDLS, YYNGEE. In DNA form, the CDR3 reads TGTGCCAGCAGCCTCGAAGGGTCTCCTGAAGCTTTCTTT. Translating it yields CASSLEGSPEAFF.

The chain carries TRBV29-1 and TRBJ2-7, with TRBD2 matching over 9 bases. With 2 bases clipped from V and 3 bases from J, the junction kept 5 bases outside the gene matches. The CDR3 length is 14 residues. Germline lookup yields CDR1 SQVTM and CDR2 ANQGSEA. The CDR3 nucleotides read TGCAGCGTTGAATTAGCGGGAGTGCTCTACGAGCAGTACTTC. Translating gives CSVELAGVLYEQYF.

V gene TRBV29-1 combines with J gene TRBJ1-1, with D unclear. The CDR3 runs to 11 residues. Deletions cut 5 bases from V and 5 bases from J, with 9 bases between. Per the germline V gene, CDR1 is SQVTM and CDR2 is ANQGSEA. CDR3 DNA: TGCAGCGTTCCGTCTTCGACTGAAGCTTTCTTT. Its translation: CSVPSSTEAFF.

This clonotype showed up just a few times. This chain joins TRBV11-2 and TRBJ2-3, with D maybe TRBD1 (5 bases). V lost 0 bases and J lost 0, with 13 bases in between. The CDR3 sequence is 17 residues long. CDR1 is SGHAT and CDR2 is FQNNGV in the germline V gene. The CDR3 sequence: CASSLDHGATSTDTQYF. DNA of the CDR3: TGTGCCAGCAGCTTAGATCATGGGGCCACTAGCACAGATACGCAGTATTTT.

The rearrangement uses TRBV5-1 and TRBJ2-7, with 7 positions matching TRBD2. Losses at the gene ends were 2 bases for V and 2 bases for J; bases not matched to a gene: 7. CDR3 size: 15 residues. Germline V gives CDR1 SGHRS, CDR2 YFSETQ. The CDR3 sequence: CASSLVRGGAYEQYF. In nucleotides, the CDR3 is TGCGCCAGCAGCTTAGTACGGGGAGGGGCCTACGAGCAGTACTTC.

This clonotype was counted a few times. The chain carries TRBV27 and TRBJ2-5, with 7 nucleotides matching TRBD1. The germline gives CDR1 MNHEY, CDR2 SMNVEV (reference sequence). The CDR3 is made up of 14 amino acids. The V and J ends lost 5 bases and 11 bases, in that order; junction bases with no gene match: 14. CDR3 region: CASSLGTDRTRQYF. The CDR3 DNA is TGTGCCAGCAGTCTTGGGACAGACCGAACTCGGCAGTACTTC.

The V gene is TRBV28, the J gene TRBJ2-7; TRBD2 might be the D (6 bases). V lost 2 bases and J lost 6, with 14 bases in between. This CDR3 has 14 amino acids. Germline CDR1 is MDHEN and CDR2 is SYDVKM. CDR3 loop: CASSLLSREVEQYF. In DNA form, the CDR3 reads TGTGCCAGCAGTTTACTGTCCAGGGAGGTCGAGCAGTACTTC.

The rearrangement links TRBV6-2 or TRBV6-3 to TRBJ2-7; 7 positions agree with TRBD2. CDR1 and CDR2 (germline): MNHEY, SVGEGT. This CDR3 is 14 amino acids long. Germline trimming cut 6 bases from V and 2 bases from J; bases unmatched to any gene: 7. CDR3 amino acids: CASSPLATTYEQYF. Written as DNA, the CDR3 is TGTGCCAGCAGCCCACTAGCGACCACCTACGAGCAGTACTTC.

The genes are TRBV12-3 or TRBV12-4 and TRBJ1-2; D gene uncertain. CDR3 length: 15 residues. V was trimmed by 6 bases and J by 5 bases, leaving 19 bases between them. CDR3 sequence reads: CASSQLGVPNYGYTF. The CDR3 DNA reads as TGTGCCAGCAGCCAACTCGGGGTCCCCAATTATGGCTACACCTTC.

The chain recombines TRBV11-2 with TRBJ2-5; D is unclear. From germline, CDR1 is SGHAT and CDR2 FQNNGV. This CDR3 spans 12 amino acids. V dropped 8 bases and J dropped 4 bases, with 11 bases sitting between them. Here the CDR3 reads CASALLRETQYF. DNA of the CDR3: TGTGCCAGCGCTCTACTTAGAGAGACCCAGTACTTC.